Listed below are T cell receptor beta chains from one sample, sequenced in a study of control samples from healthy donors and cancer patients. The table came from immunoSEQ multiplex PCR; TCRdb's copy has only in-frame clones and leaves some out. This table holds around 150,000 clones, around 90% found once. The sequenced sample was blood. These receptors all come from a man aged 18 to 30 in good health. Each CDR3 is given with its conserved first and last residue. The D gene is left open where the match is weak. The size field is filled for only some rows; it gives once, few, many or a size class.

CDR3 protein: CASSALSGANVLTF
CDR3 DNA: TGTGCCAGCAGCGCCCTCTCTGGGGCCAACGTCCTGACTTTC
clone size: .
D gene: .
V gene: TRBV9
J gene: TRBJ2-6

CDR3 protein: CASSLEANYGYTF
CDR3 DNA: TGTGCCAGCAGTTTAGAAGCTAACTATGGCTACACCTTC
clone size: once
D gene: .
V gene: TRBV27
J gene: TRBJ1-2

CDR3 protein: CASSQDVGPGLDNEQFF
CDR3 DNA: TGTGCCAGCAGCCAAGATGTGGGCCCGGGGCTCGACAATGAGCAGTTCTTC
clone size: once
D gene: .
V gene: TRBV14
J gene: TRBJ2-1

CDR3 protein: CASSEAPGGWGNQPQHF
CDR3 DNA: TGTGCCAGCAGTGAAGCGCCAGGGGGCTGGGGCAATCAGCCCCAGCATTTT
clone size: .
D gene: TRBD1
V gene: TRBV6-1
J gene: TRBJ1-5

CDR3 protein: CATSRDQAGAGTGELFF
CDR3 DNA: TGTGCCACCAGCAGAGATCAGGCAGGGGCTGGGACCGGGGAGCTGTTTTTT
clone size: .
D gene: .
V gene: TRBV15
J gene: TRBJ2-2

CDR3 protein: CASSFGLDTAGDSPLHF
CDR3 DNA: TGTGCCAGCAGTTTTGGTTTGGACACCGCGGGGGATTCACCCCTCCACTTT
clone size: .
D gene: .
V gene: TRBV5-6
J gene: TRBJ1-6

CDR3 protein: CASSEPGHRNSYEQYF
CDR3 DNA: TGTGCCAGCAGTGAGCCGGGACACAGAAACTCCTACGAGCAGTACTTC
clone size: once
D gene: .
V gene: TRBV6-1
J gene: TRBJ2-7

CDR3 protein: CASSWEAQETQYF
CDR3 DNA: TGTGCCAGCAGCTGGGAGGCTCAAGAGACCCAGTACTTC
clone size: .
D gene: .
V gene: TRBV5-4
J gene: TRBJ2-5

CDR3 protein: CASSLSGVGGETQYF
CDR3 DNA: TGTGCCAGCAGCTTATCAGGGGTGGGAGGAGAGACCCAGTACTTC
clone size: once
D gene: .
V gene: TRBV7-3
J gene: TRBJ2-5

CDR3 protein: CASTMTGLANYGYTF
CDR3 DNA: TGTGCCAGCACAATGACAGGTTTAGCTAACTATGGCTACACCTTC
clone size: .
D gene: .
V gene: TRBV5-4
J gene: TRBJ1-2

CDR3 protein: CAWSISPPDTQYF
CDR3 DNA: TGTGCCTGGAGTATTTCTCCACCAGATACGCAGTATTTT
clone size: .
D gene: .
V gene: TRBV30
J gene: TRBJ2-3

CDR3 protein: CAWSFRAGGYTF
CDR3 DNA: TGTGCCTGGAGTTTCAGGGCGGGAGGCTACACCTTC
clone size: .
D gene: .
V gene: TRBV30
J gene: TRBJ1-2

CDR3 protein: CASSISGQGTEAFF
CDR3 DNA: TGTGCCAGTAGTATATCGGGACAGGGTACTGAAGCTTTCTTT
clone size: .
D gene: TRBD1
V gene: TRBV19
J gene: TRBJ1-1

CDR3 protein: CASSPQLREQYF
CDR3 DNA: TGTGCCAGCTCACCTCAGCTCAGGGAGCAGTACTTC
clone size: .
D gene: .
V gene: TRBV18
J gene: TRBJ2-7

CDR3 protein: CASGSYNEQFF
CDR3 DNA: TGTGCCAGCGGTTCCTACAATGAGCAGTTCTTC
clone size: .
D gene: .
V gene: TRBV28
J gene: TRBJ2-1

CDR3 protein: CASSLGPAGDNEQFF
CDR3 DNA: TGCGCCAGCAGCTTGGGCCCGGCAGGGGACAATGAGCAGTTCTTC
clone size: .
D gene: .
V gene: TRBV5-1
J gene: TRBJ2-1

CDR3 protein: CASTDTRASNQPQHF
CDR3 DNA: TGTGCCAGCACCGACACCAGGGCTAGCAATCAGCCCCAGCATTTT
clone size: .
D gene: .
V gene: TRBV28
J gene: TRBJ1-5

CDR3 protein: CASSPHYPDRETQYF
CDR3 DNA: TGCGCCAGCAGCCCCCATTACCCGGACCGGGAGACCCAGTACTTC
clone size: .
D gene: .
V gene: TRBV5-1
J gene: TRBJ2-5

CDR3 protein: CASSQGTWSMNTEAFF
CDR3 DNA: TGCGCCAGCAGCCAAGGAACTTGGAGCATGAACACTGAAGCTTTCTTT
clone size: .
D gene: .
V gene: TRBV4-3
J gene: TRBJ1-1

CDR3 protein: CASRGVGGTDTQYF
CDR3 DNA: TGTGCCAGCAGAGGGGTGGGGGGCACAGATACGCAGTATTTT
clone size: .
D gene: .
V gene: TRBV6-5
J gene: TRBJ2-3

CDR3 protein: CASSLIPTTGGYNSPLHF
CDR3 DNA: TGTGCCAGCAGCCTAATACCAACGACAGGGGGCTATAATTCACCCCTCCACTTT
clone size: .
D gene: TRBD1
V gene: TRBV4-2
J gene: TRBJ1-6

CDR3 protein: CASDRGDYMNTEAFF
CDR3 DNA: TGTGCCAGCGACAGGGGGGACTACATGAACACTGAAGCTTTCTTT
clone size: .
D gene: TRBD1
V gene: TRBV28
J gene: TRBJ1-1

CDR3 protein: CASSLDFSTGELFF
CDR3 DNA: TGTGCCAGCAGCTTAGATTTTTCCACCGGGGAGCTGTTTTTT
clone size: once
D gene: .
V gene: TRBV7-2
J gene: TRBJ2-2

CDR3 protein: CASRNGGEETQYF
CDR3 DNA: TGTGCCAGCAGGAACGGGGGCGAAGAGACCCAGTACTTC
clone size: .
D gene: .
V gene: TRBV6-5
J gene: TRBJ2-5

CDR3 protein: CASSPPGQESTQQYF
CDR3 DNA: TGTGCCAGCAGCCCTCCGGGACAGGAATCTACGCAGCAGTACTTC
clone size: .
D gene: TRBD1
V gene: TRBV7-9
J gene: TRBJ2-7

CDR3 protein: CASSMMGGIYIQYF
CDR3 DNA: TGTGCCAGTAGTATGATGGGGGGCATCTACATTCAGTACTTC
clone size: .
D gene: .
V gene: TRBV19
J gene: TRBJ2-4

CDR3 protein: CASSFEGQSYEQYF
CDR3 DNA: TGTGCCAGCAGTTTCGAAGGACAGTCCTACGAGCAGTACTTC
clone size: .
D gene: .
V gene: TRBV27
J gene: TRBJ2-7

CDR3 protein: CASIGRGRVGEQFF
CDR3 DNA: TGTGCCAGCATAGGGCGGGGGCGCGTGGGTGAGCAGTTCTTC
clone size: once
D gene: .
V gene: TRBV28
J gene: TRBJ2-1

CDR3 protein: CASSGSGGLNTGELFF
CDR3 DNA: TGTGCCAGCAGCGGGTCCGGGGGCCTGAACACCGGGGAGCTGTTTTTT
clone size: .
D gene: .
V gene: TRBV2
J gene: TRBJ2-2

CDR3 protein: CASSNLTAFYGYTF
CDR3 DNA: TGTGCCAGCAGCAACCTGACAGCCTTCTATGGCTACACCTTC
clone size: .
D gene: .
V gene: TRBV5-8
J gene: TRBJ1-2

CDR3 protein: CASSDRPSNQPQHF
CDR3 DNA: TGTGCCAGCAGTGACAGACCTAGCAATCAGCCCCAGCATTTT
clone size: .
D gene: .
V gene: TRBV27
J gene: TRBJ1-5

CDR3 protein: CASNTGSRWGVDTEAFF
CDR3 DNA: TGCGCCAGCAATACCGGCAGCCGCTGGGGGGTGGACACTGAAGCTTTCTTT
clone size: .
D gene: .
V gene: TRBV23-1
J gene: TRBJ1-1

CDR3 protein: CASRDRVAAFF
CDR3 DNA: TGTGCCAGCAGGGACAGGGTTGCTGCTTTCTTT
clone size: .
D gene: TRBD1
V gene: TRBV28
J gene: TRBJ1-1

CDR3 protein: CASSLAGGGIYNEQFF
CDR3 DNA: TGTGCCAGCAGCTTAGCGGGCGGGGGGATTTACAATGAGCAGTTCTTC
clone size: .
D gene: TRBD2
V gene: TRBV7-6
J gene: TRBJ2-1

CDR3 protein: CASSQDGSSGNTIYF
CDR3 DNA: TGTGCCAGCAGCCAAGATGGATCCTCTGGAAACACCATATATTTT
clone size: .
D gene: .
V gene: TRBV3-1/TRBV3-2
J gene: TRBJ1-3

CDR3 protein: CASSETPHRGRDNEQFF
CDR3 DNA: TGTGCCAGCAGTGAAACCCCCCACAGGGGGCGGGACAATGAGCAGTTCTTC
clone size: .
D gene: TRBD1
V gene: TRBV2
J gene: TRBJ2-1

CDR3 protein: CASSPGGAGDSYEQYF
CDR3 DNA: TGCGCCAGCAGCCCAGGGGGTGCAGGAGATTCCTACGAGCAGTACTTC
clone size: .
D gene: TRBD1
V gene: TRBV5-1
J gene: TRBJ2-7

CDR3 protein: CATRSGTEAFF
CDR3 DNA: TGTGCCACCAGGTCGGGCACTGAAGCTTTCTTT
clone size: .
D gene: .
V gene: TRBV24-1
J gene: TRBJ1-1

CDR3 protein: CASSDEGETQYF
CDR3 DNA: TGTGCCAGCAGTGACGAAGGGGAGACCCAGTACTTC
clone size: .
D gene: .
V gene: TRBV2
J gene: TRBJ2-5

CDR3 protein: CASSRLGQGRGTEAFF
CDR3 DNA: TGTGCCAGCAGCCGTCTTGGACAGGGGAGAGGCACTGAAGCTTTCTTT
clone size: .
D gene: TRBD1
V gene: TRBV7-9
J gene: TRBJ1-1

CDR3 protein: CASSPVGGISYNEQFF
CDR3 DNA: TGTGCCAGCAGCCCAGTCGGGGGGATCTCCTACAATGAGCAGTTCTTC
clone size: .
D gene: TRBD2
V gene: TRBV7-2
J gene: TRBJ2-1

CDR3 protein: CASRHRQGLTEAFF
CDR3 DNA: TGTGCCAGCAGACATAGACAGGGGCTCACTGAAGCTTTCTTT
clone size: .
D gene: TRBD1
V gene: TRBV5-8
J gene: TRBJ1-1

CDR3 protein: CASKSGTAWNSPLHF
CDR3 DNA: TGTGCCAGCAAAAGCGGGACAGCCTGGAATTCACCCCTCCACTTT
clone size: .
D gene: TRBD1
V gene: TRBV6-5
J gene: TRBJ1-6

CDR3 protein: CASSFYSGGNTGELFF
CDR3 DNA: TGTGCCAGCAGCTTTTATTCCGGGGGGAACACCGGGGAGCTGTTTTTT
clone size: once
D gene: .
V gene: TRBV7-9
J gene: TRBJ2-2

CDR3 protein: CASSSGQRPYEQYF
CDR3 DNA: TGTGCCAGCAGCTCGGGACAGCGGCCCTACGAGCAGTACTTC
clone size: .
D gene: TRBD1
V gene: TRBV5-4
J gene: TRBJ2-7

CDR3 protein: CAISEMRGAGTDTQYF
CDR3 DNA: TGTGCCATCAGTGAAATGCGGGGGGCCGGCACAGATACGCAGTATTTT
clone size: once
D gene: TRBD2
V gene: TRBV10-3
J gene: TRBJ2-3

CDR3 protein: CASSTPSGANTEAFF
CDR3 DNA: TGTGCCAGTAGTACCCCTTCGGGGGCCAACACTGAAGCTTTCTTT
clone size: .
D gene: .
V gene: TRBV19
J gene: TRBJ1-1

CDR3 protein: CASSVGTDYGYTF
CDR3 DNA: TGCGCCAGCAGTGTTGGGACGGACTATGGCTACACCTTC
clone size: .
D gene: .
V gene: TRBV10-2
J gene: TRBJ1-2

CDR3 protein: CACRTGASYEQYF
CDR3 DNA: TGTGCCTGCCGGACAGGGGCCTCCTACGAGCAGTACTTC
clone size: .
D gene: TRBD1
V gene: TRBV12-3/TRBV12-4
J gene: TRBJ2-7

CDR3 protein: CASSSGDHGYTF
CDR3 DNA: TGTGCCAGCAGTTCTGGGGACCATGGCTACACCTTC
clone size: .
D gene: .
V gene: TRBV28
J gene: TRBJ1-2

CDR3 protein: CASSPARGQAEAFF
CDR3 DNA: TGTGCCAGCAGCCCCGCAAGGGGGCAGGCTGAAGCTTTCTTT
clone size: .
D gene: TRBD1
V gene: TRBV7-2
J gene: TRBJ1-1

CDR3 protein: CASSSFRGQPQHF
CDR3 DNA: TGTGCCAGCAGCTCCTTTAGGGGTCAGCCCCAGCATTTT
clone size: few
D gene: .
V gene: TRBV7-3
J gene: TRBJ1-5

CDR3 protein: CASSPGPIYGYTF
CDR3 DNA: TGTGCCAGCAGCCCCGGACCGATCTATGGCTACACCTTC
clone size: .
D gene: .
V gene: TRBV7-2
J gene: TRBJ1-2

CDR3 protein: CASSYSGSRETQYF
CDR3 DNA: TGTGCCAGCAGTTATAGCGGGTCTCGGGAGACCCAGTACTTC
clone size: .
D gene: TRBD2
V gene: TRBV9
J gene: TRBJ2-5

CDR3 protein: CASSQDNSGREQFF
CDR3 DNA: TGTGCCAGCAGCCAAGATAATTCCGGACGTGAGCAGTTCTTC
clone size: .
D gene: .
V gene: TRBV4-2
J gene: TRBJ2-1

CDR3 protein: CASSAMTESTDTQYF
CDR3 DNA: TGTGCCAGCAGCGCGATGACTGAATCCACAGATACGCAGTATTTT
clone size: .
D gene: .
V gene: TRBV5-4
J gene: TRBJ2-3

CDR3 protein: CASSLGGLRGSTGELFF
CDR3 DNA: TGTGCCAGCAGCTTAGGGGGGTTGAGGGGGAGCACCGGGGAGCTGTTTTTT
clone size: .
D gene: .
V gene: TRBV7-2
J gene: TRBJ2-2

CDR3 protein: CASSSGQGPGYTF
CDR3 DNA: TGTGCCAGCAGTTCTGGACAGGGACCTGGCTACACCTTC
clone size: once
D gene: TRBD1
V gene: TRBV3-1/TRBV3-2
J gene: TRBJ1-2

CDR3 protein: CATSRGKGAGGRAGELFF
CDR3 DNA: TGTGCCACCAGCAGGGGAAAAGGAGCGGGGGGCAGGGCCGGGGAGCTGTTTTTT
clone size: .
D gene: TRBD2
V gene: TRBV15
J gene: TRBJ2-2